This TCR beta chain was recovered during a study of blood T cell repertoires in COVID-19. V lost 0 bases to trimming and J lost 5 bases, with 11 bases between them. CDR1 and CDR2 from the germline V gene are SGDLS and YYNGEE. The CDR3 is made up of 15 amino acids. The data were produced by immunoSEQ multiplex PCR, yet TCRdb's version contains in-frame clones alone and is incomplete. The sample contains around 300,000 clones, about nine tenths of which appear only once. Specimen: peripheral blood. The V gene is TRBV9, the J gene TRBJ2-2; TRBD1 is a possible D gene (5 bases). The source is a woman aged 40 to 50 who had recovered from COVID-19. CDR3 in DNA: TGTGCCAGCAGCGTAGCCAGGGTCGGAACCGGGGAGCTGTTTTTT. This sequence encodes CASSVARVGTGELFF.